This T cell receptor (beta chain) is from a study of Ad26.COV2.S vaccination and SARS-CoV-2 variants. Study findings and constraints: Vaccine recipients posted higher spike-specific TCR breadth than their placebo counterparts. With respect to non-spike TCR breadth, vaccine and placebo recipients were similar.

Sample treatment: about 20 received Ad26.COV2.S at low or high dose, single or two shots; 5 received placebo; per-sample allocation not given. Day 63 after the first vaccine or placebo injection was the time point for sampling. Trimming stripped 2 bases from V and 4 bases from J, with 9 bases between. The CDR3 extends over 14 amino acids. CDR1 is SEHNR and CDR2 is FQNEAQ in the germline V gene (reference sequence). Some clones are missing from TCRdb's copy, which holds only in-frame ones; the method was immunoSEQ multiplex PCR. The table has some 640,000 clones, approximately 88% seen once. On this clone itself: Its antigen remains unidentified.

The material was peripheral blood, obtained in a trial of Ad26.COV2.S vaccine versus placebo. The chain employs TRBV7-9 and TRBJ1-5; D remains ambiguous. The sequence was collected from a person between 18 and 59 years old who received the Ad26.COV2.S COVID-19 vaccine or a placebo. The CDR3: CASSLSGTNQPQHF. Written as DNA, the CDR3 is TGTGCCAGCAGCTTAAGTGGTACTAATCAGCCCCAGCATTTT.